Listed below are T cell receptor beta chains from one sample, sequenced in a study of shared clonotypes between healthy human individuals. The method was immunoSEQ multiplex PCR; TCRdb's version includes in-frame clones alone and lacks a portion of them. The data hold about 1.1 million clones, with 70% to 85% observed a single time. The sample consisted of memory CD4+ T cells from PBMCs. Receptor source: a man between 18 and 29 years old in good health. Some clones in this sample may be carry-over from other donors' samples. The CDR3 runs from the conserved cysteine through the conserved F or W. Fields, in order: D gene, J gene, V gene, clone size, CDR3 protein, CDR3 DNA. A D gene is named only where the DNA matches it firmly. Clone size, where shown, is once, few, many, or a class for clones that have expanded.

>.|TRBJ1-2|TRBV7-9|.
CASSLAPNGYTF
TGTGCCAGCAGCTTAGCGCCGAATGGCTACACCTTC
>TRBD2|TRBJ2-5|TRBV28|.
CASDKAGGRRETQYF
TGTGCCAGCGACAAAGCGGGAGGGCGTCGAGAGACCCAGTACTTC
>.|TRBJ2-7|TRBV9|.
CASSPWGAPPRLSHEQYF
TGTGCCAGCAGCCCCTGGGGGGCGCCTCCACGGTTGTCTCACGAGCAGTACTTC
>.|TRBJ2-2|TRBV28|.
CASRGGGNTGELFF
TGTGCCAGCAGGGGTGGGGGAAACACCGGGGAGCTGTTTTTT
>TRBD1|TRBJ2-2|TRBV4-3|.
CASSQIRQGDGGELFF
TGCGCCAGCAGCCAGATCCGACAGGGGGATGGCGGGGAGCTGTTTTTT
>.|TRBJ1-2|TRBV28|.
CASSPPNIGGWTF
TGTGCCAGCAGTCCCCCTAATATAGGGGGTTGGACCTTC
>.|TRBJ1-4|TRBV28|.
CASSPGGSEKLFF
TGTGCCAGCAGCCCTGGGGGAAGCGAAAAACTGTTTTTT
>.|TRBJ2-3|TRBV7-2|.
CASTLIRTGDTQYF
TGTGCCAGCACCCTGATACGAACAGGTGATACGCAGTATTTT
>TRBD1|TRBJ2-3|TRBV7-6|once
CASSPGQGAGPTDTQYF
TGTGCCAGCAGCCCGGGACAGGGGGCAGGGCCCACAGATACGCAGTATTTT
>TRBD1|TRBJ1-2|TRBV10-3|.
CAISEGQAYGYTF
TGTGCCATCAGTGAGGGACAGGCCTATGGCTACACCTTC
>.|TRBJ1-5|TRBV7-9|.
CASSLDAGSVTQPQHF
TGTGCCAGCAGCTTAGATGCAGGTTCAGTTACTCAGCCCCAGCATTTT
>.|TRBJ1-2|TRBV19|.
CASSMIGRPASNYGYTF
TGTGCCAGTAGTATGATTGGACGCCCAGCATCTAACTATGGCTACACCTTC
>.|TRBJ1-2|TRBV25-1|.
CASSEEGKGEVGYTF
TGTGCCAGCAGTGAAGAGGGAAAGGGAGAAGTCGGCTACACCTTC
>.|TRBJ2-7|TRBV7-9|.
CASSLLQAYEQYF
TGTGCCAGCAGCTTATTACAGGCCTACGAGCAGTACTTC
>TRBD1|TRBJ1-2|TRBV7-9|.
CASSPGTGVGYTF
TGTGCCAGCAGCCCCGGGACAGGGGTTGGCTACACCTTC
>.|TRBJ1-2|TRBV5-1|.
CASSLQGINYGYTF
TGCGCCAGCAGCTTGCAGGGGATAAACTATGGCTACACCTTC
>.|TRBJ2-5|TRBV19|.
CASSTWGPETQYF
TGTGCCAGTAGTACTTGGGGGCCAGAGACCCAGTACTTC
>TRBD1|TRBJ2-5|TRBV5-1|.
CASSLGAGGGETQYF
TGCGCCAGCAGCTTGGGAGCAGGGGGTGGAGAGACCCAGTACTTC
>TRBD1|TRBJ2-1|TRBV5-4|once
CASSFSGTGLFNEQFF
TGTGCCAGCAGCTTTTCCGGGACAGGGTTGTTCAATGAGCAGTTCTTC
>TRBD1|TRBJ2-5|TRBV2|.
CASRGQPEETQYF
TGTGCCAGCAGGGGACAGCCTGAAGAGACCCAGTACTTC
>.|TRBJ2-5|TRBV18|.
CASSPELRSETQYF
TGTGCCAGCTCACCGGAACTCCGTTCGGAGACCCAGTACTTC
>.|TRBJ2-5|TRBV5-8|.
CASRRGPLSRETQYF
TGTGCCAGCAGAAGGGGACCGCTAAGCCGGGAGACCCAGTACTTC
>.|TRBJ2-5|TRBV14|.
CASSQDMAGKSQETQYF
TGTGCCAGCAGCCAAGATATGGCAGGGAAGTCCCAAGAGACCCAGTACTTC
>.|TRBJ2-7|TRBV18|.
CASSPGADSYEQYF
TGTGCCAGCTCACCTGGGGCAGACTCCTACGAGCAGTACTTC
>TRBD1|TRBJ2-7|TRBV5-4|.
CASSGKGQGAVNFYEQYF
TGTGCCAGCAGCGGAAAGGGACAGGGGGCCGTTAATTTTTACGAGCAGTACTTC
>TRBD1|TRBJ1-2|TRBV10-3|few
CAISEPTGWDNYGYTF
TGTGCCATCAGTGAGCCGACAGGGTGGGATAACTATGGCTACACCTTC